This T cell receptor beta chain was retrieved from a study of monozygotic twins with inflammatory bowel disease. The study's findings and limits: Patient repertoire variability may have increased through differing immunosuppressive treatments.

Using the 5' RACE reads, TCRdb records one entry per CDR3 protein without DNA. The sample holds about 210,000 distinct CDR3 sequences. Worth noting for this clonotype: Antigen: not known.

Germline CDR1 SGHAT, CDR2 FQNNGV. The CDR3 totals 15 residues. This sequence was found in a human donor with ulcerative colitis or Crohn's disease, or a healthy co-twin of an affected twin (not recorded which). What was sequenced was blood. The J gene is TRBJ2-2, the V gene TRBV11-2; absent DNA, TCRdb's TRBD1 call cannot be checked. The CDR3 reads CASSLDRGAGGELFF.